One and the same sample provided the 24 T cell receptor beta chains below, sequenced in a study of T cell repertoires in cytomegalovirus infection. MiXCR was run by TCRdb on the reads, yielding one entry per CDR3 protein. The table records more than 300,000 distinct CDR3 sequences, roughly a third of them present only once. Antigen specificity for these receptors is unknown. Sequencing used cultured PBMCs, obtained from culture after CMV antigen stimulation. The receptor set was obtained from a human donor in good health (CMV status not recorded). Some clones in this sample may be carry-over from other donors' samples.

The chain uses TRBV10-3 and TRBJ1-6; 7 bases align to TRBD1. CDR3 length equals 16 residues. V dropped 2 bases and J dropped 10; count of bases not matched to a gene: 11. The V gene's germline CDR1 is ENHRY and CDR2 SYGVKD. CDR3 in amino acids: CAISEKGDSPWSPLHF. The CDR3 DNA is TGTGCCATCAGTGAGAAGGGGGACAGTCCGTGGTCACCCCTCCACTTT.

CDR3 nucleotide sequence: TGTGCCAGCAGCTTAAGGACCCAGGAGGAGACCCAGTACTTC. Translated, it gives CASSLRTQEETQYF. V usage is TRBV5-5 and J usage is TRBJ2-5; D not resolved. Germline V gene data show CDR1 as SGHKS and CDR2 as YYEKEE (reference sequence). Trimming took off 2 bases at V and 5 bases at J, with 13 bases between the two ends. The CDR3 contains 14 residues.

The gene calls are TRBV3-1 and TRBJ2-6, with D tentatively TRBD1 (6 bases). Trimming took 4 bases from V and 4 from J, leaving 26 bases between them. Germline V CDR1 and CDR2: LGHDT, YNNKEL (reference sequence). The CDR3 has 20 residues. In DNA form, the CDR3 reads TGTGCCAGCAGCCCCTCAGGACAGCCCGGCACGCCCCAGGGGGCCAACGTCCTGACTTTC. Its protein product is CASSPSGQPGTPQGANVLTF. The complete variable domain, with remaining parts taken from reference TRBV3-1 and TRBJ2-6, reads DTAVSQTPKYLVTQMGNDKSIKCEQNLGHDTMYWYKQDSKKFLKIMFSYNNKELIINETVPNRFSPKSPDKAHLNLHINSLELGDSAVYFCASSPSGQPGTPQGANVLTFGAGSRLTVL.

The chain uses TRBV7-2 and TRBJ2-7; D possibly corresponds to TRBD2 (6 bases). The CDR3 totals 12 residues. Germline values: CDR1 SGHTA, CDR2 FQGNSA. V lost 5 bases to trimming and J lost 8 bases, with 13 bases between them. CDR3: CASSLAEGKQYV. The CDR3 DNA reads as TGTGCCAGCAGCCTTGCGGAGGGGAAGCAGTACGTC.

This clonotype has a handful of counts. The V and J genes are TRBV7-2 and TRBJ1-2; a possible D gene is TRBD1 (5 bases). V dropped 1 base and J dropped 8 bases, with 17 bases sitting between them. This CDR3 is built from 15 residues. The germline V gene encodes CDR1 SGHTA and CDR2 FQGNSA. CDR3 sequence reads: CASSLVGDGVGGYTF. The CDR3 region has the DNA TGTGCCAGCAGCTTAGTGGGGGACGGGGTTGGCGGCTACACCTTC.

This sequence joins TRBV4-3 and TRBJ1-2; 7 positions agree with TRBD1. V trimming: 6 bases; J trimming: 4 bases; junction bases outside the gene matches: 5. Germline assignment: CDR1 LGHNA and CDR2 YSLEER. The CDR3 is 13 residues long. The CDR3 DNA reads as TGCGCCAGCAGTCCACAGGGGTCCTATGGCTACACCTTC. Encoded protein: CASSPQGSYGYTF.

V gene TRBV7-9 combines with J gene TRBJ1-2, with a possible D match to TRBD1 (5 bases). V lost 6 bases, J lost 4 bases, and 21 bases lay in between. The germline V gene has CDR1 SEHNR and CDR2 FQNEAQ (reference sequence). The CDR3 extends over 16 amino acids. The CDR3 coding sequence is TGTGCCAGCAGTCTAGCGTTGGGGACTACTGGCTATGGCTACACCTTC. Translation: CASSLALGTTGYGYTF.

The chain has TRBV11-2 and TRBJ2-6, with D perhaps matching TRBD1 (6 bases). The V gene's germline CDR1 is SGHAT and CDR2 FQNNGV. Trimming removed 1 base at V and 4 bases at J, with 14 bases between. The CDR3 sequence is 17 residues long. CDR3 loop: CASSLANRVRGANVLTF. DNA for the CDR3: TGTGCCAGCAGCTTAGCGAACAGGGTACGGGGGGCCAACGTCCTGACTTTC.

This clonotype was detected once. The chain carries TRBV7-8 and TRBJ1-1; D gene unclear. Germline CDR1 reads SGHVS; CDR2 reads FQNEAQ. V was cut by 4 bases and J by 0 bases, with 15 bases left in between. There are 16 residues in the CDR3. This CDR3 reads CASSWELPGLNTEAFF. For the CDR3, the DNA is TGTGCCAGCAGCTGGGAACTTCCGGGCTTGAACACTGAAGCTTTCTTT.

This clonotype was recorded a few times. The chain is built from TRBV20-1 and TRBJ2-7; 9 bases map to TRBD2. The germline V gene has CDR1 DFQATT and CDR2 SNEGSKA (reference sequence). This CDR3 spans 17 amino acids. V lost 8 bases, J lost 3 bases, and 20 bases stayed unmatched. This CDR3 is CSTNRQAGGLEVYEQYF. For the CDR3, the DNA is TGCAGTACCAACCGGCAGGCGGGAGGGCTGGAGGTCTACGAGCAGTACTTC.

V gene TRBV6-2 or TRBV6-3 combines with J gene TRBJ1-5, with D unclear. V was pared by 0 bases and J by 2 bases, with 5 bases between. The CDR3 spans 14 residues. Germline CDR1 MNHEY, CDR2 SVGEGT. CDR3 bases: TGTGCCAGCAGTTACTCGCCGGGCAATCAGCCCCAGCATTTT. This translates into CASSYSPGNQPQHF.

The genes are TRBV7-2 and TRBJ1-5; D perhaps matches TRBD1 (5 bases). V was trimmed by 7 bases and J by 4 bases, leaving 14 bases between them. The CDR3 sequence is 14 residues long. CDR1 and CDR2 from the germline V gene are SGHTA and FQGNSA. This CDR3 is CASNNPQGNQPQHF. The CDR3, as DNA: TGTGCCAGCAACAACCCTCAGGGAAATCAGCCCCAGCATTTT. Together with reference TRBV7-2 and TRBJ1-5, the CDR3 gives the full variable domain: GAGVSQSPSNKVTEKGKDVELRCDPISGHTALYWYRQSLGQGLEFLIYFQGNSAPDKSGLPSDRFSAERTGGSVSTLTIQRTQQEDSAVYLCASNNPQGNQPQHFGDGTRLSIL.

This clonotype has more than one count but fewer than ten. The chain employs TRBV30 and TRBJ1-6; D might be TRBD1 (5 bases). Germline values: CDR1 GTSNPN, CDR2 SVGIG (reference sequence). The CDR3 sequence is 13 residues long. V lost 3 bases, J lost 10 bases, and 13 bases lay in between. CDR3 sequence: CAWRSGSWSPLHF. CDR3 nucleotides: TGTGCCTGGAGGTCAGGGTCCTGGTCACCCCTCCACTTT.

This clonotype was counted at least ten times. This sequence joins TRBV18 and TRBJ2-7; D gene ambiguous. Germline CDR1 KGHSH, CDR2 LQKENI. The CDR3 has 13 residues. Trimming removed 3 bases from V and 1 base from J, with 7 bases in between. This CDR3 is CASSPQQSYEQYV. CDR3 nucleotides: TGTGCCAGCTCACCGCAACAGTCCTACGAGCAGTACGTC.

The rearrangement uses TRBV11-3 and TRBJ1-1; 7 bases are a match to TRBD1. The V and J ends lost 4 bases and 0 bases, in that order; junction bases with no gene match: 11. This CDR3 spans 17 amino acids. CDR1 SGHNT and CDR2 YENEEA come from the germline V gene. The chain's CDR3 is CASSSARLGQLNTEAFF. CDR3 nucleotide sequence: TGTGCCAGCAGCTCAGCTCGATTGGGACAGCTGAACACTGAAGCTTTCTTT.

J is TRBJ2-1 and V is TRBV7-2; TRBD2 might be the D (7 bases). The CDR3 extends over 19 amino acids. CDR1 is SGHTA, CDR2 FQGNSA, per germline. Deletions cut 1 base from V and 0 bases from J, with 19 bases between. This chain's CDR3 is CASSLEGGLSRSSYNEQFF. CDR3 sequence (DNA): TGTGCCAGCAGCTTAGAAGGGGGACTATCCAGAAGCTCCTACAATGAGCAGTTCTTC. Supplemented by reference TRBV7-2 and TRBJ2-1, the full variable domain reads GAGVSQSPSNKVTEKGKDVELRCDPISGHTALYWYRQSLGQGLEFLIYFQGNSAPDKSGLPSDRFSAERTGGSVSTLTIQRTQQEDSAVYLCASSLEGGLSRSSYNEQFFGPGTRLTVL.

This clonotype was seen only a few times. This chain uses TRBV24-1 with TRBJ2-3; tentative D call: TRBD1 (6 bases). Germline V CDR1 and CDR2: KGHDR, SFDVKD. Trimming took 3 bases from V and 0 from J, leaving 15 bases between them. CDR3 length: 17 residues. Here the CDR3 reads CATSDPGQKTSTDTQYF. The CDR3 nucleotides read TGTGCCACCAGTGATCCCGGACAGAAAACTAGCACAGATACGCAGTATTTT.

The V gene is TRBV27, the J gene TRBJ2-7; 10 nucleotides agree with TRBD2. CDR1 is MNHEY and CDR2 is SMNVEV in the germline V gene (reference sequence). V trimming: 6 bases; J trimming: 6 bases; junction bases outside the gene matches: 8. The length of the CDR3 is 14 residues. This CDR3 reads CASSLSGRAAEQYF. DNA for the CDR3: TGTGCCAGCAGCCTAAGCGGGAGGGCCGCCGAGCAGTACTTC.

This clonotype was counted a few times. The J gene is TRBJ2-7, the V gene TRBV7-6, with TRBD1 matching over 7 bases. This CDR3 has 16 amino acids. Germline V CDR1 and CDR2: SGHVS, FNYEAQ. The V and J ends lost 3 bases and 3 bases, in that order; junction bases with no gene match: 11. For the CDR3, the DNA is TGTGCCAGCAGCTTGACGGTCGGCAGGGGGATCTACGAGCAGTACTTC. Protein: CASSLTVGRGIYEQYF.

The chain joins TRBV7-9 to TRBJ2-3, with 8 bases lining up with TRBD2. Per the germline V gene, CDR1 is SEHNR and CDR2 is FQNEAQ (reference sequence). J lost 4 bases, V lost 4 bases, and 7 bases had no gene match. The CDR3 extends over 15 amino acids. The CDR3 reads CASSSSGSGADTQYF. CDR3 DNA: TGTGCCAGCAGCTCCAGCGGGAGTGGCGCAGATACGCAGTATTTT.

This clonotype has only a few counts. The chain combines TRBV19 with TRBJ2-1, with TRBD2 matching 7 bases. V was pared by 0 bases and J by 4 bases, with 9 bases of the junction left unmatched. Germline V gene data show CDR1 as LNHDA and CDR2 as SQIVND (reference sequence). The CDR3 has 17 residues. CDR3 sequence (DNA): TGTGCCAGTAGTATAGATCTTGCTAGCGGAGTATACAATGAGCAGTTCTTC. The encoded protein is CASSIDLASGVYNEQFF. The full variable domain, completed using reference TRBV19 and TRBJ2-1, is DGGITQSPKYLFRKEGQNVTLSCEQNLNHDAMYWYRQDPGQGLRLIYYSQIVNDFQKGDIAEGYSVSREKKESFPLTVTSAQKNPTAFYLCASSIDLASGVYNEQFFGPGTRLTVL.

This clonotype showed up many times. The chain links TRBV7-2 to TRBJ2-1; D may be TRBD2 (8 bases). The V gene's germline CDR1 is SGHTA and CDR2 FQGNSA. This CDR3 is 15 amino acids long. With 1 base removed from V and 10 bases from J, the gap between germline ends came to 17 bases. The chain's CDR3 is CASSLVREGAIEQFF. DNA of the CDR3: TGTGCCAGCAGCTTAGTTCGGGAGGGGGCAATCGAGCAGTTCTTC.

The chain is built from TRBV2 and TRBJ2-5, with 7 bases matching TRBD1. The CDR3 totals 12 residues. In germline, CDR1 is SNHLY, CDR2 FYNNEI. Trimming removed 9 bases from V and 6 bases from J; junction bases left unmatched: 7. The CDR3 DNA sequence: TGTGCCAGAAGGACGGGACAGAAGACCCAGTACTTC. Its translation: CARRTGQKTQYF.

The rearrangement uses TRBV2 and TRBJ2-1; 11 bases are a match to TRBD2. Losses at the gene ends were 2 bases for V and 9 bases for J; bases not matched to a gene: 9. Germline assignment: CDR1 SNHLY and CDR2 FYNNEI. The CDR3 spans 16 residues. In nucleotides, the CDR3 is TGTGCCAGCAGTGAACAGGAACTAGCGGGAGTCTTTGAGCAGTTCTTC. Translating gives CASSEQELAGVFEQFF.